These 14 T cell receptor beta chains came from one sample sequenced in a study of shared clonotypes between healthy human individuals. The repertoire was sequenced with immunoSEQ multiplex PCR; TCRdb's copy has only in-frame clones and lacks some. The sample lists a few million clones, more than 90% occurring once. The material sequenced was naive CD4+ T cells sorted from blood. Subset meaning: CD45RA+ positively selected. The receptors come from a man aged 18 to 35 in good health.

V is TRBV7-9 and J is TRBJ1-1; 9 bases match TRBD1. Germline loops: CDR1 SEHNR, CDR2 FQNEAQ (reference sequence). Unmatched junction bases numbered 10, after V lost 4 bases and J lost 1 base. This CDR3 has 17 residues. Here the CDR3 reads CASSSRTGERWNTEAFF. The CDR3, as DNA: TGTGCCAGCAGCTCCCGGACAGGGGAAAGATGGAACACTGAAGCTTTCTTT.

The V and J genes are TRBV6-5 and TRBJ1-1; D perhaps matches TRBD1 (6 bases). The germline V gene has CDR1 MNHEY and CDR2 SVGAGI. CDR3 length: 15 amino acids. V lost 0 bases, J lost 3 bases, and 11 bases lay in between. The CDR3 here is CASSYSAGGYTEAFF. Written as DNA, the CDR3 is TGTGCCAGCAGTTACTCGGCCGGGGGCTACACTGAAGCTTTCTTT.

This clone was found once. The chain joins TRBV5-6 to TRBJ2-1; 7 bases map to TRBD1. The CDR3 runs 16 residues. With V trimmed by 0 bases and J by 4 bases, 7 bases remained unmatched. CDR1 and CDR2 from the germline V gene are SGHDT and YYEEEE. The CDR3 nucleotides read TGTGCCAGCAGCTTGGGACAGGGAGTAGGTTACAATGAGCAGTTCTTC. Protein sequence: CASSLGQGVGYNEQFF. The full variable domain, its missing parts supplied by reference TRBV5-6 and TRBJ2-1, is DAGVTQSPTHLIKTRGQQVTLRCSPKSGHDTVSWYQQALGQGPQFIFQYYEEEERQRGNFPDRFSGHQFPNYSSELNVNALLLGDSALYLCASSLGQGVGYNEQFFGPGTRLTVL.

V usage is TRBV5-4 and J usage is TRBJ2-2; 12 bases match TRBD1. This CDR3 contains 15 residues. Germline assignment: CDR1 SGHNT and CDR2 YYREEE (reference sequence). V gave up 5 bases and J gave up 7 bases; unmatched junction bases: 6. CDR3 DNA sequence: TGTGCCAGCAGTTGGGACAGGGGGCAGGGCGGGGAGCTGTTTTTT. Translation: CASSWDRGQGGELFF.

This rearrangement joins TRBV15 to TRBJ1-1; D call uncertain. Trimming removed 4 bases at V and 3 bases at J, with 12 bases between. The CDR3 covers 14 residues. The germline gives CDR1 LNHNV, CDR2 YYDKDF (reference sequence). The CDR3 DNA follows: TGTGCCACCAGCAACCGTTATGGGGACACTGAAGCTTTCTTT. It yields the protein CATSNRYGDTEAFF.

The chain recombines TRBV19 with TRBJ1-2; no definite D call. Germline CDR1 reads LNHDA; CDR2 reads SQIVND (reference sequence). The V end lost 0 bases, the J end lost 2 bases, and 16 bases lay between the germline ends. The CDR3 has 17 residues. The CDR3 bases are TGTGCCAGTAGTATAGACGACTCCTCCCGGCGGAACTATGGCTACACCTTC. Its translation is CASSIDDSSRRNYGYTF.

The gene calls are TRBV6-1 and TRBJ1-3; D is unresolved. This CDR3 contains 17 residues. Germline assignment: CDR1 MNHNS and CDR2 SASEGT. V lost 1 base and J 1 base, leaving 14 bases between the germline ends. The CDR3 sequence is CASSEGSILLSGNTIYF. The DNA of the CDR3 is TGTGCCAGCAGTGAAGGCAGCATTCTCCTTTCTGGAAACACCATATATTTT.

This clone was observed a single time. The DNA is left out, because the CDR3 cannot be placed on it with certainty; the CDR3 is given as TCRdb lists it. The chain employs TRBV29-1 and TRBJ1-1; TRBD1, the table's D call, was not compared with the DNA. The CDR3 has 11 residues if both end residues are counted. Germline values: CDR1 SQVTM, CDR2 ANQGSEA. The chain's CDR3 is CSVGFGTGAHF.

The J gene is TRBJ2-7, the V gene TRBV19; TRBD1 or TRBD2 may be the D gene (5 bases each). From germline, CDR1 is LNHDA and CDR2 SQIVND (reference sequence). The CDR3 has 15 residues. The germline V and J ends were trimmed by 6 bases and 1 base, with 16 bases remaining between them. In nucleotides, the CDR3 is TGTGCCAGTAGCCCGGGACCTATTCTTTCCTACGAGCAGTACTTC. Protein product: CASSPGPILSYEQYF.

The J gene is TRBJ1-5, the V gene TRBV6-6; D unresolved. Germline CDR1 is MNHNY and CDR2 is SVGAGI (reference sequence). The CDR3 is made up of 15 amino acids. Deletions cut 8 bases from V and 1 base from J, with 15 bases between. CDR3 DNA: TGTGCCAGCTCCTTCGTAGAAGGGAGCAATCAGCCCCAGCATTTT. It translates to CASSFVEGSNQPQHF.

V and J are TRBV5-8 and TRBJ2-4, with a possible D match to TRBD2 (6 bases). V was shortened by 3 bases and J by 4 bases, with 20 bases between the two germline ends. Germline assignment: CDR1 SGHTS and CDR2 YDEGEE. The CDR3 contains 17 residues. The chain's CDR3 is CASSSPPKGLLKNIQYF. The CDR3 DNA reads TGTGCCAGCAGCTCTCCTCCAAAGGGACTGCTGAAAAACATTCAGTACTTC.

V is TRBV25-1 and J is TRBJ2-3; tentatively, D is TRBD2 (5 bases). The CDR3 covers 15 residues. Germline V gene lookup returns CDR1 MGHDK and CDR2 SYGVNS. V lost 3 bases to trimming and J lost 2 bases, with 12 bases between them. The CDR3 reads CASSDFREVTDTQYF. In DNA form, the CDR3 reads TGTGCCAGCAGTGATTTTCGGGAAGTCACAGATACGCAGTATTTT.

J is TRBJ2-2 and V is TRBV30; maybe TRBD1 (5 bases). Trimming shortened V by 2 bases and J by 0 bases, and 10 bases separated the two germline ends. Germline CDR1 GTSNPN, CDR2 SVGIG (reference sequence). The CDR3 covers 15 residues. The CDR3, as DNA: TGTGCCTGGAGTCGTACAGGAACGAACACCGGGGAGCTGTTTTTT. Translating gives CAWSRTGTNTGELFF.

This clone showed up just once. In the same sample, other DNA sequences code for this CDR3. J is TRBJ2-3 and V is TRBV10-3, with TRBD1 matching over 7 bases. V lost 9 bases and J lost 2; bases outside the gene matches: 5. The germline CDR1 and CDR2 sequences are ENHRY and SYGVKD. This CDR3 region has 13 residues. CDR3 coding DNA: TGTGCCATAGCAGGGGGTGCCACAGATACGCAGTATTTT. Its translation: CAIAGGATDTQYF.